What follows is one T cell receptor beta chain and its context. What it recognizes is unknown. The controls were healthy donors who were matched for age and sex. The authors negatively isolated CD8+ and CD4+ T cells and FACS-enriched TEMRA cells. The data derive from a study of CD8 T cells in Susac syndrome. Study-wide results and limits: It was acknowledged in the study that its TCR sequencing and HLA analysis involved a relatively small number of individuals.

When the RNA was reverse transcribed, random hexamers were used with an input of roughly 0.45 to 1 ug. Amplification of TCR beta CDR3 used immunoSEQ multiplex PCR across 54 Vbeta and 13 Jbeta. MiXCR was run by TCRdb on the immunoSEQ multiplex PCR reads, yielding one entry per CDR3 protein. The table lists 90,000 or so distinct CDR3 sequences, approximately 92% of them singletons. The V gene lost 0 bases and the J gene lost 2 bases, with 11 bases spanning the gap. CDR1 and CDR2 from the germline V gene are SGHRS and YFSETQ. This CDR3 is 15 amino acids long. The rearrangement uses TRBV5-1 and TRBJ2-5; weak D call: TRBD1 (6 bases). The TCR comes from a human donor in good health. The material sequenced was CD8+ T cells from PBMCs. The CDR3 DNA follows: TGCGCCAGCAGCTTGGATCTGGGGGCACAAGAGACCCAGTACTTC. Protein product: CASSLDLGAQETQYF.